This TCR beta chain was documented in a study of T cells in Graves' hyperthyroidism and ophthalmopathy. Study conclusions and caveats: The model's output predicted ophthalmopathy at a median of around 7 months prior to onset. Stable hyperthyroidism and ophthalmopathy were separated using 13 V-J signatures.

This clonotype was counted ten times or more. The antigen is unknown. The PBMCs studied were ones that came from 8.5 to 10 ml fresh peripheral blood. Amplification targeted TCR beta CDR3 regions from RNA transcripts. The HTBI primer set was used in a first-round RT-PCR of the TCR CDR3. TCRdb used MiXCR to reprocess the multiplex PCR reads, holding one entry per CDR3 protein. This sample has fewer than 450,000 distinct CDR3 sequences; about a sixth occur once, and the top ten carry almost 35%. The CDR3 covers 14 residues. The germline gives CDR1 MDHEN, CDR2 SYDVKM. The trim removed 3 bases at V and 7 bases at J, leaving 8 bases unmatched.

The chain combines TRBV28 with TRBJ1-1, with 7 bases identical to TRBD1. This receptor was identified in a woman aged 30 to 39 with Graves' hyperthyroidism that later progressed to Graves' ophthalmopathy. Sequencing input: blood. In DNA, the CDR3 is TGTGCCAGCAGTTTTCAGGGGGGGTGGAGTGAAGCTTTCTTT. It codes for CASSFQGGWSEAFF.